A selection of T cell receptor beta chains follows, all from one sample in a study of T cells after yellow fever vaccination. MiXCR, applied by TCRdb to the 5' RACE reads, yields one record per CDR3 protein. Of 75,000 to 100,000 distinct CDR3 sequences in the sample, roughly 9% were seen once. Sequenced material: CD8+ T cells not binding an NS4B(214-222) dextramer, sorted from PBMCs, taken roughly 14 days after the first yellow fever vaccination. The receptors come from a man between 18 and 35 years old who received the YFV17D yellow fever vaccine. Each CDR3 is given with its conserved first and last residue. A D gene is named only where the DNA matches it firmly. Clone size is given for some rows only: seen once, a few or many times, or a class if the clone is expanded.

>TRBJ2-1|TRBV29-1|.|many
CSVLDRLSYNEQFF
TGCAGCGTCCTCGACAGATTGTCCTACAATGAGCAGTTCTTC
>TRBJ1-2|TRBV7-9|.|.
CASSGTTVYGYTF
TGTGCCAGCAGTGGCACGACCGTCTATGGCTACACCTTC
>TRBJ2-3|TRBV27|.|few
CASSLRVLPDTQYF
TGTGCCAGCAGTTTAAGGGTCCTACCAGATACGCAGTATTTT
>TRBJ2-1|TRBV4-1|TRBD2|few
CASSQGGGGYNEQFF
TGCGCCAGCAGCCAAGGCGGGGGAGGCTACAATGAGCAGTTCTTC
>TRBJ1-4|TRBV29-1|.|few
CSAGGVPNEKLFF
TGCAGCGCCGGGGGAGTCCCGAATGAAAAACTGTTTTTT
>TRBJ2-7|TRBV7-2|.|few
CASSLGGGVMYEQYF
TGTGCCAGCAGCTTAGGTGGCGGGGTGATGTACGAGCAGTACTTC
>TRBJ2-1|TRBV25-1|TRBD2|.
CAIGPGLAGWNNEQFF
TGTGCCATCGGCCCCGGGCTAGCGGGCTGGAACAATGAGCAGTTCTTC
>TRBJ2-7|TRBV9|.|few
CASSSGDREQYF
TGTGCCAGCAGTTCCGGGGATCGGGAGCAGTACTTC
>TRBJ1-6|TRBV27|.|few
CASSAPGHYNSPLHF
TGTGCCAGCAGTGCGCCGGGACATTATAATTCACCCCTCCACTTT
>TRBJ1-2|TRBV12-3/TRBV12-4|.|.
CASSLGILLDYGCTF
TGTGCCAGCAGTTTAGGGATCCTCTTGGACTATGGCTGCACCTTC
>TRBJ2-7|TRBV30|.|few
CAWNEGNEQYF
TGTGCCTGGAATGAGGGAAACGAGCAGTACTTC
>TRBJ2-1|TRBV6-2/TRBV6-3|TRBD2|.
CASNGLAGGSDEQFF
TGTGCCAGCAACGGACTAGCGGGGGGGTCGGATGAGCAGTTCTTC
>TRBJ1-1|TRBV7-9|.|.
CASSLFVAPTEAFF
TGTGCCAGCAGCTTATTCGTGGCCCCCACTGAAGCTTTCTTT
>TRBJ2-5|TRBV28|.|.
CASSISRATQYF
TGTGCCAGCAGTATATCTCGGGCGACCCAGTACTTC
>TRBJ2-2|TRBV5-6|.|.
CASSFGGSGELFF
TGTGCCAGCAGCTTCGGGGGATCCGGGGAGCTGTTTTTT
>TRBJ1-2|TRBV30|.|.
CAWSAGTLGYGYTF
TGTGCCTGGAGTGCCGGGACTTTAGGTTATGGCTACACCTTC
>TRBJ1-1|TRBV12-3/TRBV12-4|.|.
CASSHRGGNTEAFF
TGTGCCAGCAGCCACCGGGGAGGGAACACTGAAGCTTTCTTT
>TRBJ2-7|TRBV4-1|.|many
CASSQYVDRTYEQYF
TGCGCCAGCAGCCAGTACGTTGACAGAACCTACGAGCAGTACTTC
>TRBJ2-2|TRBV7-6|.|many
CASSLGPPPLVGELFF
TGTGCCAGCAGCTTAGGGCCACCACCACTCGTCGGGGAGCTGTTTTTT
>TRBJ2-1|TRBV10-2|.|few
CASRGPGPYNEQFF
TGCGCCAGCAGAGGTCCAGGACCCTACAATGAGCAGTTCTTC
>TRBJ2-7|TRBV20-1|.|many
CSASGRDYEQYF
TGCAGTGCTAGTGGCAGGGACTACGAGCAGTACTTC
>TRBJ1-1|TRBV7-2|.|few
CASSLARENTEAFF
TGTGCCAGCAGCTTAGCCAGAGAAAACACTGAAGCTTTCTTT
>TRBJ1-2|TRBV4-2|.|.
CASSQAGEGYTF
TGTGCCAGCAGCCAGGCCGGGGAGGGCTACACCTTC
>TRBJ2-3|TRBV12-3/TRBV12-4|.|.
CASSTLGARTDTQYF
TGTGCCAGCAGCACCTTGGGGGCGCGCACAGATACGCAGTATTTT
>TRBJ2-7|TRBV5-4|.|.
CASSLSGHDYEQYF
TGTGCCAGCAGCTTATCGGGACATGACTACGAGCAGTACTTC
>TRBJ1-1|TRBV13|.|few
CASSSPGGAETEAFF
TGTGCCAGCAGCTCCCCTGGAGGGGCAGAAACTGAAGCTTTCTTT
>TRBJ2-5|TRBV27|TRBD2|few
CASSALPLAGQETQYF
TGTGCCAGCAGTGCCCTCCCACTAGCGGGGCAAGAGACCCAGTACTTC
>TRBJ1-2|TRBV29-1|.|.
CSAYISTDHSYGYTF
TGCAGCGCCTACATCTCGACAGACCACTCCTATGGCTACACCTTC
>TRBJ2-7|TRBV5-5|TRBD1|few
CASSLSGQGLSSYEQYF
TGTGCCAGCAGCTTGTCGGGACAGGGGCTTTCCTCCTACGAGCAGTACTTC
>TRBJ2-1|TRBV2|.|few
CASIANYNEQFF
TGTGCCAGCATAGCGAACTACAATGAGCAGTTCTTC
>TRBJ2-3|TRBV4-3|TRBD2|few
CASSQGAGVSTDTQYF
TGCGCCAGCAGCCAAGGAGCGGGGGTTAGCACAGATACGCAGTATTTT
>TRBJ2-1|TRBV7-9|.|few
CASSLALRDEQFF
TGTGCCAGCAGCTTGGCCCTCAGGGATGAGCAGTTCTTC
>TRBJ1-2|TRBV20-1|TRBD1|.
CSARDSRGQGYGYTF
TGCAGTGCTAGAGACAGTAGGGGACAGGGCTATGGCTACACCTTC
>TRBJ2-1|TRBV4-1|.|.
CASSQDTQSDEQFF
TGCGCCAGCAGCCAAGATACCCAGAGCGATGAGCAGTTCTTC
>TRBJ2-7|TRBV6-5|.|.
CASSYSAISYEQYF
TGTGCCAGCAGTTACTCCGCCATCTCCTACGAGCAGTACTTC
>TRBJ2-3|TRBV15|.|few
CATSSHQGDTQYF
TGTGCCACCAGCAGTCACCAGGGAGATACGCAGTATTTT
>TRBJ2-3|TRBV7-9|TRBD2|many
CASSPTSAGGRTDTQYF
TGTGCCAGCAGCCCCACATCAGCGGGGGGGCGCACAGATACGCAGTATTTT
>TRBJ2-1|TRBV29-1|.|many
CSVEAFEGMPYNEQFF
TGCAGCGTTGAAGCGTTCGAGGGTATGCCCTACAATGAGCAGTTCTTC
>TRBJ2-7|TRBV4-1|.|few
CASSQSPLGSAEQYF
TGCGCCAGCAGCCAGTCCCCGCTTGGGTCGGCCGAGCAGTACTTC
>TRBJ2-3|TRBV7-9|TRBD1|.
CASSSGQGKADTQYF
TGTGCCAGCAGCAGCGGACAGGGCAAGGCAGATACGCAGTATTTT
>TRBJ1-1|TRBV27|TRBD1|few
CASSPSTGPTEAFF
TGTGCCAGCAGTCCCTCGACAGGGCCCACTGAAGCTTTCTTT
>TRBJ1-1|TRBV29-1|TRBD1|many
CSGRQGEAFF
TGCAGCGGGAGACAGGGAGAAGCTTTCTTT
>TRBJ1-5|TRBV7-6|.|few
CASSSAGGGNQPQHF
TGTGCCAGCAGCTCCGCGGGGGGGGGCAATCAGCCCCAGCATTTT
>TRBJ2-1|TRBV10-3|.|few
CATTGTNEQFF
TGTGCCACAACAGGGACCAATGAGCAGTTCTTC
>TRBJ2-1|TRBV9|.|few
CASSVAGNNEQFF
TGTGCCAGCAGCGTAGCAGGGAACAATGAGCAGTTCTTC
>TRBJ2-4|TRBV11-1|TRBD2|few
CASSLTGLAGGRAKNIQYF
TGTGCCAGCAGCCTAACAGGACTAGCGGGGGGTCGGGCCAAAAACATTCAGTACTTC
>TRBJ2-5|TRBV12-3/TRBV12-4|TRBD2|few
CASSSGLADQETQYF
TGTGCCAGCAGCTCGGGACTAGCGGACCAAGAGACCCAGTACTTC
>TRBJ1-1|TRBV7-9|TRBD1|many
CASFGDRLNTEAFF
TGTGCCAGCTTTGGGGACAGGTTGAACACTGAAGCTTTCTTT
>TRBJ1-1|TRBV12-3/TRBV12-4|.|many
CASSLAVGAFF
TGTGCCAGCAGTTTAGCCGTTGGAGCTTTCTTT
>TRBJ2-3|TRBV6-5|.|few
CASSFRGALTDTQYF
TGTGCCAGCAGTTTTAGAGGGGCGCTCACAGATACGCAGTATTTT
>TRBJ2-5|TRBV18|TRBD1|few
CASSPGGDRVETQYF
TGTGCCAGCTCACCAGGGGGCGACAGGGTAGAGACCCAGTACTTC
>TRBJ2-2|TRBV29-1|.|many
CSVVRTGELFF
TGCAGCGTTGTCAGGACCGGGGAGCTGTTTTTT
>TRBJ2-7|TRBV27|TRBD1|many
CASSAGTGGLEQYF
TGTGCCAGCAGTGCCGGGACAGGAGGACTCGAGCAGTACTTC
>TRBJ2-2|TRBV27|.|.
CASSLLYTGELFF
TGTGCCAGCAGTTTGTTGTACACCGGGGAGCTGTTTTTT
>TRBJ1-5|TRBV10-3|TRBD1|many
CAISDFDRVGQPQHF
TGTGCCATCAGTGATTTTGACAGGGTGGGTCAGCCCCAGCATTTT
>TRBJ1-6|TRBV9|.|few
CASSDPSFAGASRPENSPLHF
TGTGCCAGCAGCGACCCTTCTTTTGCAGGGGCCTCCCGCCCGGAAAATTCACCCCTCCACTTT
>TRBJ1-1|TRBV7-9|.|few
CASRSPAGTGMNTEAFF
TGTGCCAGCAGATCACCGGCTGGTACAGGGATGAACACTGAAGCTTTCTTT